The 22 T cell receptor beta chains below all came from one sample that was sequenced in a study of blood T cell repertoires in COVID-19. Repertoires were generated with immunoSEQ multiplex PCR, while TCRdb's copy carries only in-frame clones and drops some. The data show 40,000 to 50,000 clones, with about 90% seen just once and around 4% held by the top ten. Sequencing was performed on peripheral blood. These receptors all stem from a man in his sixties with acute or convalescent COVID-19.

The chain employs TRBV28 and TRBJ1-2, with D possibly being TRBD1 (5 bases). The CDR3 is made up of 12 amino acids. With 6 bases removed from V and 7 bases from J, the gap between germline ends came to 12 bases. Germline assignment: CDR1 MDHEN and CDR2 SYDVKM. The CDR3 sequence: CASSRRDFGYTF. Written as DNA, the CDR3 is TGTGCCAGCAGCCGTAGGGACTTTGGCTACACCTTC.

This chain joins TRBV12-3 or TRBV12-4 and TRBJ2-4, with 8 nucleotides matching TRBD1. CDR3 length: 13 amino acids. Trimming took 4 bases from V and 8 from J; bases not matched to a gene: 4. The CDR3 coding sequence is TGTGCCAGCAGTTACCAGGGGGCTGACATTCAGTACTTC. As protein: CASSYQGADIQYF.

This chain uses TRBV2 with TRBJ1-5, with D perhaps matching TRBD1 (6 bases). This CDR3 is built from 15 residues. V shed 6 bases and J shed 0 bases, with 12 bases lying between them. The germline CDR1 and CDR2 sequences are SNHLY and FYNNEI. The CDR3 spells CASRSGTLSNQPQHF. CDR3 in DNA: TGTGCCAGCAGATCCGGGACACTTAGCAATCAGCCCCAGCATTTT. The full variable domain, in which reference TRBV2 and TRBJ1-5 provide the parts outside the CDR3, is EPEVTQTPSHQVTQMGQEVILRCVPISNHLYFYWYRQILGQKVEFLVSFYNNEISEKSEIFDDQFSVERPDGSNFTLKIRSTKLEDSAMYFCASRSGTLSNQPQHFGDGTRLSIL.

V and J are TRBV7-9 and TRBJ1-2; a weak D match, TRBD1 (5 bases). Between the trimmed V and J ends, which lost 5 bases and 3 bases, there was a span of 13 bases. The germline V gene has CDR1 SEHNR and CDR2 FQNEAQ (reference sequence). The CDR3 is 14 amino acids. The CDR3 spells CASSHLGGDYGYTF. The CDR3 DNA follows: TGTGCCAGCAGCCACCTGGGGGGAGACTATGGCTACACCTTC. Full variable domain (missing parts from reference TRBV7-9 and TRBJ1-2): DTGVSQNPRHKITKRGQNVTFRCDPISEHNRLYWYRQTLGQGPEFLTYFQNEAQLEKSRLLSDRFSAERPKGSFSTLEIQRTEQGDSAMYLCASSHLGGDYGYTFGSGTRLTVV.

Only one count was recorded for this clone. The rearrangement links TRBV7-6 to TRBJ2-7; possibly TRBD2 for D (5 bases). The CDR3 totals 17 residues. The germline CDR1 and CDR2 sequences are SGHVS and FNYEAQ. V lost 2 bases and J lost 1, with 18 bases in between. The CDR3, as DNA: TGTGCCAGCAGCTTAATGGAGGTGAGAGTAGCATCCTACGAGCAGTACTTC. Its protein is CASSLMEVRVASYEQYF.

The V call is TRBV12-3 or TRBV12-4, the J call TRBJ2-1; unclear D gene. V lost 7 bases to trimming and J lost 10 bases, with 17 bases between them. The CDR3 consists of 13 residues. This CDR3 reads CASTPFPVTEQFF. CDR3 DNA: TGTGCCAGCACCCCCTTTCCGGTAACCGAGCAGTTCTTC.

In DNA, the CDR3 is TGTGCCAGCAGCCGGGGGCAGGTTAGCGGCACTGAAGCTTTCTTT. This encodes CASSRGQVSGTEAFF. The rearrangement joins TRBV7-8 to TRBJ1-1; TRBD1 might be the D (6 bases). This CDR3 is built from 15 residues. The V gene's germline CDR1 is SGHVS and CDR2 FQNEAQ. V was pared by 5 bases and J by 4 bases, with 17 bases between. The full variable domain, with the rest looked up from reference TRBV7-8 and TRBJ1-1, is GAGVSQSPRYKVAKRGQDVALRCDPISGHVSLFWYQQALGQGPEFLTYFQNEAQLDKSGLPSDRFFAERPEGSVSTLKIQRTQQEDSAVYLCASSRGQVSGTEAFFGQGTRLTVV.

The J gene is TRBJ2-1, the V gene TRBV18; 13 positions agree with TRBD2. Looked up from germline, CDR1 is KGHSH and CDR2 is LQKENI. Trimming took 8 bases from V and 3 from J; bases not matched to a gene: 4. The CDR3 has 15 amino acids. CDR3 sequence (DNA): TGTGCCAGCGGGGGACTAGCGGGGAACTACAATGAGCAGTTCTTC. It is translated as CASGGLAGNYNEQFF.

The V and J genes are TRBV25-1 and TRBJ1-5; 7 positions agree with TRBD1. CDR1 MGHDK and CDR2 SYGVNS come from the germline V gene. The CDR3 consists of 14 residues. Losses at the gene ends were 4 bases for V and 9 bases for J; bases not matched to a gene: 9. The DNA for the CDR3 is TGTGCCAGCAGTGGAGGACAGGCGTTCTGGCCCCAGCATTTT. It translates to CASSGGQAFWPQHF.

V is TRBV30 and J is TRBJ1-6, with D unclear. This CDR3 has 13 amino acids. Trimming shortened V by 2 bases and J by 7 bases, and 9 bases separated the two germline ends. Germline V gives CDR1 GTSNPN, CDR2 SVGIG (reference sequence). The CDR3 sequence is CAWSHGANSPLHF. The CDR3 coding sequence is TGTGCCTGGAGTCACGGAGCCAATTCACCCCTCCACTTT.

The V and J genes are TRBV7-2 and TRBJ1-1; D is unclear. Germline-derived CDR1 and CDR2 are SGHTA and FQGNSA. V lost 0 bases and J 0 bases, leaving 8 bases between the germline ends. CDR3 length equals 15 residues. This CDR3 reads CASSLARVLNTEAFF. As DNA, the CDR3 is TGTGCCAGCAGCTTAGCACGGGTCCTGAACACTGAAGCTTTCTTT.

This clone was counted a few times. This sequence joins TRBV7-6 and TRBJ2-2, with TRBD1 matching 7 bases. From germline, CDR1 is SGHVS and CDR2 FNYEAQ. The J segment lost 0 bases and the V segment lost 1 base, leaving 2 bases of the junction unmatched. This CDR3 spans 16 amino acids. CDR3 sequence (DNA): TGTGCCAGCAGCTTAGAGGGGGCGACGAACACCGGGGAGCTGTTTTTT. Amino acids: CASSLEGATNTGELFF.

The rearrangement links TRBV7-3 to TRBJ1-2; D is perhaps TRBD1 (6 bases). V was trimmed by 5 bases and J by 6 bases, leaving 16 bases between them. Germline V gene lookup returns CDR1 SGHTA and CDR2 FQGTGA. The CDR3 contains 14 residues. The CDR3, as DNA: TGTGCCAGCAGCCCAACCGGGACATTAGATGGCTACACCTTC. Translated: CASSPTGTLDGYTF.

This sequence joins TRBV9 and TRBJ1-6, with 10 bases identical to TRBD1. The CDR3 spans 16 residues. The germline V gene encodes CDR1 SGDLS and CDR2 YYNGEE. The V and J ends lost 3 bases and 8 bases, in that order; junction bases with no gene match: 8. CDR3: CASSARGQGSYSPLHF. CDR3 sequence (DNA): TGTGCCAGCAGCGCCAGGGGACAGGGGAGTTATTCACCCCTCCACTTT. Filled out from reference TRBV9 and TRBJ1-6, the complete variable domain reads DSGVTQTPKHLITATGQRVTLRCSPRSGDLSVYWYQQSLDQGLQFLIQYYNGEERAKGNILERFSAQQFPDLHSELNLSSLELGDSALYFCASSARGQGSYSPLHFGNGTRLTVT.

This chain uses TRBV5-6 with TRBJ2-1, with 7 bases matching TRBD1. V lost 1 base and J lost 4; bases outside the gene matches: 8. The CDR3 is 16 residues long. Germline V gene lookup returns CDR1 SGHDT and CDR2 YYEEEE. The CDR3 is CASSLLRGGLYNEQFF. DNA for the CDR3: TGTGCCAGCAGCTTGTTGCGAGGGGGCTTGTACAATGAGCAGTTCTTC.

This chain's CDR3 is CASSLVQGEQFF. The CDR3 DNA reads TGTGCCAGCAGCTTAGTCCAGGGTGAGCAGTTCTTC. The chain employs TRBV11-2 and TRBJ2-1, with D tentatively TRBD1 (5 bases). The CDR3 spans 12 residues. Germline assignment: CDR1 SGHAT and CDR2 FQNNGV. The ends were cut back, 1 base at V and 9 bases at J, with 7 bases in the middle.

This rearrangement joins TRBV30 to TRBJ2-5; 9 bases match TRBD2. The CDR3 spans 13 residues. From germline, CDR1 is GTSNPN and CDR2 SVGIG (reference sequence). The J segment lost 6 bases and the V segment lost 4 bases, leaving 6 bases of the junction unmatched. The CDR3 protein is CAWTAGGQKTQYF. As DNA, the CDR3 is TGTGCCTGGACGGCGGGGGGGCAGAAGACCCAGTACTTC.

This chain uses TRBV14 with TRBJ1-2, with a possible D match to TRBD1 (6 bases). The V gene lost 2 bases and the J gene lost 0 bases, with 16 bases spanning the gap. Germline values: CDR1 SGHDN, CDR2 FVKESK. CDR3 length: 17 residues. CDR3 protein: CASSQLPGAIANYGYTF. The CDR3 DNA is TGTGCCAGCAGCCAACTTCCAGGGGCTATAGCTAACTATGGCTACACCTTC.

This clone was recorded only once. V is TRBV3-1 (or the pseudogene TRBV3-2) and J is TRBJ1-1; the D is unclear. The ends were cut back, 1 base at V and 3 bases at J, with 6 bases in the middle. CDR1 and CDR2 from the germline V gene are LGHDT and YNNKEL (reference sequence). The CDR3 loop spans 13 amino acids. DNA for the CDR3: TGTGCCAGCAGCCAAGGCAGTTACACTGAAGCTTTCTTT. It encodes CASSQGSYTEAFF.

The V gene is TRBV10-3, the J gene TRBJ1-2; 9 positions agree with TRBD1. Per the germline V gene, CDR1 is ENHRY and CDR2 is SYGVKD. The CDR3 spans 14 residues. The ends lost 7 bases at V and 7 bases at J; junction bases unmatched: 10. DNA for the CDR3: TGTGCCATCACACTTGACAGGGGGTCCCCTGGCTACACCTTC. Its protein is CAITLDRGSPGYTF.

The table lists this clone with a few counts. The V call is TRBV19, the J call TRBJ1-6, with a possible D match to TRBD1 (6 bases). V was clipped by 3 bases and J by 9 bases, with 18 bases between them. The CDR3 is made up of 16 amino acids. The germline CDR1 and CDR2 sequences are LNHDA and SQIVND (reference sequence). As DNA, the CDR3 is TGTGCCAGTAGTATTGAGAAACAGGGCGGAACTTCACCCCTCCACTTT. It specifies CASSIEKQGGTSPLHF.

The chain is built from TRBV19 and TRBJ2-7; 12 positions agree with TRBD2. This CDR3 spans 14 amino acids. CDR1 LNHDA and CDR2 SQIVND come from the germline V gene (reference sequence). The V gene end was trimmed by 5 bases and the J gene end by 6 bases; junction bases not matched to a gene: 5. The CDR3 is CASSLTSGGLEQYF. The DNA for the CDR3 is TGTGCCAGTAGTTTGACTAGCGGGGGTCTCGAGCAGTACTTC.